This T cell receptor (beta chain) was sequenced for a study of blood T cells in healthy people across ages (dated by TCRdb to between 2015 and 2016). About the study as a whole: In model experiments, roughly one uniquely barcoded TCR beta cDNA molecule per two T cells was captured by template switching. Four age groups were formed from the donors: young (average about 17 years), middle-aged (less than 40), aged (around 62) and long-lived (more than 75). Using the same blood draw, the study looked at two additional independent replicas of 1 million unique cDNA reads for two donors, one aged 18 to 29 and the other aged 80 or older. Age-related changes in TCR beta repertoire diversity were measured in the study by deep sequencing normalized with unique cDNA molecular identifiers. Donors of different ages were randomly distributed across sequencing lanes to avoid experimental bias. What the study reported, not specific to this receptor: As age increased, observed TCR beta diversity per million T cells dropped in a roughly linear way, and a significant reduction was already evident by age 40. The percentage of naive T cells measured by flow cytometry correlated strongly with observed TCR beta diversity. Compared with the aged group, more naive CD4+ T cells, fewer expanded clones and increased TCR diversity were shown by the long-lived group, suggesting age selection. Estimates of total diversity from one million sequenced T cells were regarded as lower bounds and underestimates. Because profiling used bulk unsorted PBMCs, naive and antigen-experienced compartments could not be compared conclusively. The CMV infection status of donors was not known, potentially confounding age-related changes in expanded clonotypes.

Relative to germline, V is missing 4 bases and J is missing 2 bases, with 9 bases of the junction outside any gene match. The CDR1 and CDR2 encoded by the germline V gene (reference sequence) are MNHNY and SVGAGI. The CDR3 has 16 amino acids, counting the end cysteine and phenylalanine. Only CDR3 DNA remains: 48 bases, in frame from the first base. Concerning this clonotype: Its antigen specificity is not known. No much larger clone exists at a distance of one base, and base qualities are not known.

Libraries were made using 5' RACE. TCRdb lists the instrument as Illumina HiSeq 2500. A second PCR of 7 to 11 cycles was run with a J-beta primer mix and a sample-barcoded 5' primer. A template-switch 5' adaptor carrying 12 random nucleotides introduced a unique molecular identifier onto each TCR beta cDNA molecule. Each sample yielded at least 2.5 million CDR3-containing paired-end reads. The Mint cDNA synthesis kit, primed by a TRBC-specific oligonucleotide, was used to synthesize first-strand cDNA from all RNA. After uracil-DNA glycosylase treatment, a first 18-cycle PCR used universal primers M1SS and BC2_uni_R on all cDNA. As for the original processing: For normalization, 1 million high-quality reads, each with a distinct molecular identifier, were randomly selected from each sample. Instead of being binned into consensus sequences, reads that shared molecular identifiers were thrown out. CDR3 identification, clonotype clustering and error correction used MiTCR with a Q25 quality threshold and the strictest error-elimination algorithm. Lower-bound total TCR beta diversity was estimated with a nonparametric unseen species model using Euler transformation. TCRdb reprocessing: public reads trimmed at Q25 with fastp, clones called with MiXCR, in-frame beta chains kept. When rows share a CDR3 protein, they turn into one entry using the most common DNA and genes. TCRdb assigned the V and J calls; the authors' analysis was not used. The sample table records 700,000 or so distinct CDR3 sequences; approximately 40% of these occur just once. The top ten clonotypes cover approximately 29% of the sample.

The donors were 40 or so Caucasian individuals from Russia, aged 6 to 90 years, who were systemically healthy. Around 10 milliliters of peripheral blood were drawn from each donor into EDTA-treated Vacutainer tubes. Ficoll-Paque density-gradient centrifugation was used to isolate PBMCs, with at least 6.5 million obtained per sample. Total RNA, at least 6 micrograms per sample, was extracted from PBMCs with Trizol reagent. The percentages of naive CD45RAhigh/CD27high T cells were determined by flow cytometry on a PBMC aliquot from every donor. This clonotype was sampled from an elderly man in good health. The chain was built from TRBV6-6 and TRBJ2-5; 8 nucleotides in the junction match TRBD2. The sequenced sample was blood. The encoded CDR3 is CASSFLSGGEQETQYF. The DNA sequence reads TGTGCCAGCAGTTTCCTCAGCGGGGGCGAGCAAGAGACCCAGTACTTC.